These 32 T cell receptor beta chains share one sample of origin, sequenced in a study of blood T cell repertoires in COVID-19. Sequencing was performed with immunoSEQ multiplex PCR; in TCRdb, only in-frame clones are kept and a portion is missing. Of 250,000 or so clones detected, around nine tenths appear once; the ten largest clones hold about 2.6%. The sequencing sample was made of PBMCs or T cells enriched from blood (not recorded which). These receptors all come from a woman younger than 35 who had recovered from COVID-19.

The rearrangement links TRBV10-3 to TRBJ2-7; D gene unclear. Trimming stripped 3 bases from V and 4 bases from J, with 4 bases between. In germline, CDR1 is ENHRY, CDR2 SYGVKD. The CDR3 contains 11 residues. The CDR3 coding sequence is TGTGCCATCAGTGACAGGTACGAGCAGTACTTC. Its translation: CAISDRYEQYF.

The rearrangement joins TRBV7-2 to TRBJ2-5; 7 bases are shared with TRBD2. Germline lookup yields CDR1 SGHTA and CDR2 FQGNSA. The CDR3 is 16 amino acids. Germline trimming cut 4 bases from V and 5 bases from J; bases unmatched to any gene: 13. CDR3 loop: CASSSQRGDPLETQYF. The CDR3 nucleotides read TGTGCCAGCAGCTCTCAGCGGGGAGATCCGTTGGAGACCCAGTACTTC.

A few counts support this clone. This rearrangement joins TRBV3-1 (or the pseudogene TRBV3-2) to TRBJ2-1; no clear D gene. Germline loops: CDR1 LGHDT, CDR2 YNNKEL (reference sequence). This CDR3 is 13 amino acids long. The V and J ends lost 5 bases and 8 bases respectively, with 13 bases between them. CDR3 sequence reads: CASSTPICDEQFF. The DNA of the CDR3 is TGTGCCAGCAGCACCCCTATATGCGATGAGCAGTTCTTC.

The V and J genes are TRBV7-9 and TRBJ2-5, with D perhaps matching TRBD2 (6 bases). In germline, CDR1 is SEHNR, CDR2 FQNEAQ (reference sequence). CDR3 size: 15 residues. V was shortened by 5 bases and J by 5 bases, with 18 bases between the two germline ends. The CDR3 region has the DNA TGTGCCAGCAGCCTGGTCGGGTCCCGGGGGGAGACCCAGTACTTC. Protein product: CASSLVGSRGETQYF.

The chain couples TRBV6-1 to TRBJ2-2; D perhaps matches TRBD2 (6 bases). The CDR3 consists of 15 residues. CDR1 is MNHNS and CDR2 is SASEGT in the germline V gene. V was cut by 2 bases and J by 2 bases, with 9 bases left in between. CDR3 sequence: CASSEPGLNTGELFF. The CDR3 DNA reads as TGTGCCAGCAGTGAACCGGGACTCAACACCGGGGAGCTGTTTTTT.

This clone occurred a few times. The rearrangement uses TRBV19 and TRBJ1-5; perhaps TRBD1 as D (5 bases). The germline gives CDR1 LNHDA, CDR2 SQIVND (reference sequence). This CDR3 has 15 amino acids. Trimming removed 2 bases from V and 4 bases from J, with 12 bases in between. The CDR3 nucleotides read TGTGCCAGTAGTATATTGGGGGAGGGAAATCAGCCCCAGCATTTT. Translated, it gives CASSILGEGNQPQHF.

The chain uses TRBV7-6 and TRBJ1-5; TRBD1 might be the D (5 bases). The germline V gene encodes CDR1 SGHVS and CDR2 FNYEAQ. The CDR3 extends over 19 amino acids. The V and J ends lost 5 bases and 7 bases respectively, with 30 bases between them. CDR3 amino acids: CASSPRRGDDRSLGQPQHF. For the CDR3, the DNA is TGTGCCAGCAGCCCTCGGCGGGGGGACGACAGATCCTTGGGCCAGCCCCAGCATTTT.

This clone was seen a single time. The genes are TRBV7-8 and TRBJ1-5; D unclear. The CDR3 runs to 13 residues. The ends were cut back, 5 bases at V and 6 bases at J, with 11 bases in the middle. Germline lookup yields CDR1 SGHVS and CDR2 FQNEAQ. The CDR3, as DNA: TGTGCCAGCAGCCAGGAGAGGGCTCAGCCCCAGCATTTT. It specifies CASSQERAQPQHF.

The chain employs TRBV6-2 or TRBV6-3 and TRBJ2-7; TRBD2 matches 8 bases. Germline V gene sequence: CDR1 MNHEY, CDR2 SVGEGT. The ends lost 4 bases at V and 4 bases at J; junction bases unmatched: 9. This CDR3 is 15 amino acids long. In nucleotides, the CDR3 is TGTGCCAGCAGTTGGCGGCCTAGCGGGCCTTACGAGCAGTACTTC. Translated: CASSWRPSGPYEQYF.

This rearrangement joins TRBV6-5 to TRBJ2-7; D is perhaps TRBD2 (5 bases). Per the germline V gene, CDR1 is MNHEY and CDR2 is SVGAGI. V was pared by 0 bases and J by 5 bases, with 14 bases between. This CDR3 is built from 15 residues. Written as DNA, the CDR3 is TGTGCCAGCAGTTACTCCTCCGGGGAATATGACGAGCAGTACTTC. It specifies CASSYSSGEYDEQYF.

The J gene is TRBJ1-2, the V gene TRBV30; D remains ambiguous. The CDR3 sequence is 15 residues long. The V gene's germline CDR1 is GTSNPN and CDR2 SVGIG (reference sequence). V was trimmed by 8 bases and J by 8 bases, leaving 27 bases between them. The CDR3 DNA reads TGTGCCGGTGTAGCCTACCAGACCCCCTCGGAGGGCTACACCTTC. It yields the protein CAGVAYQTPSEGYTF.

The chain carries TRBV7-2 and TRBJ2-7; the match to TRBD1 covers 12 bases. Germline loops: CDR1 SGHTA, CDR2 FQGNSA. The J segment lost 7 bases and the V segment lost 8 bases, leaving 6 bases of the junction unmatched. This CDR3 is built from 13 residues. The DNA for the CDR3 is TGTGCCAGCGCCGGGACAGGGGGCGCTGAGCAGTACTTC. Translation: CASAGTGGAEQYF.

V is TRBV29-1 and J is TRBJ2-3, with 10 bases lining up with TRBD1. The CDR3 contains 15 residues. V lost 4 bases, J lost 2 bases, and 6 bases stayed unmatched. CDR1 and CDR2 (germline): SQVTM, ANQGSEA. The CDR3: CSVAGTGALTDTQYF. CDR3 DNA: TGCAGCGTTGCGGGGACAGGGGCCCTCACAGATACGCAGTATTTT.

The chain combines TRBV18 with TRBJ2-2, with 8 nucleotides matching TRBD1. Germline CDR1 and CDR2: KGHSH and LQKENI. The trim removed 0 bases at V and 0 bases at J, leaving 6 bases unmatched. The CDR3 runs 18 residues. CDR3 coding DNA: TGTGCCAGCTCACCACCGACAGGGGCATCCCCGAACACCGGGGAGCTGTTTTTT. Protein: CASSPPTGASPNTGELFF.

The chain links TRBV19 to TRBJ1-5; no clear D gene. The germline V gene has CDR1 LNHDA and CDR2 SQIVND (reference sequence). V was shortened by 7 bases and J by 4 bases, with 17 bases between the two germline ends. CDR3 length: 15 amino acids. CDR3 region: CASTPFDGVNQPQHF. In DNA, the CDR3 is TGTGCCAGTACCCCATTCGACGGAGTAAATCAGCCCCAGCATTTT.

The chain uses TRBV4-1 and TRBJ2-1; TRBD2 aligns across 8 bases. The trim removed 0 bases at V and 4 bases at J, leaving 5 bases unmatched. Germline V CDR1 and CDR2: MGHRA, YSYEKL. The CDR3 totals 16 residues. The chain's CDR3 is CASSQDIIAGYNEQFF. The CDR3 nucleotides read TGCGCCAGCAGCCAAGATATAATAGCGGGGTACAATGAGCAGTTCTTC.

The chain employs TRBV6-5 and TRBJ2-3; 8 bases map to TRBD2. With V trimmed by 6 bases and J by 5 bases, 7 bases remained unmatched. Germline-derived CDR1 and CDR2 are MNHEY and SVGAGI. The CDR3 length is 14 residues. This chain's CDR3 is CASSRRGGRDTQYF. DNA of the CDR3: TGTGCCAGCAGCCGTCGGGGGGGCCGAGATACGCAGTATTTT.

The genes are TRBV7-2 and TRBJ2-7; TRBD1 is a possible D gene (6 bases). Trimming cost V 5 bases and J 2 bases, with 19 bases left between them. Germline-derived CDR1 and CDR2 are SGHTA and FQGNSA. The CDR3 loop spans 16 amino acids. In DNA, the CDR3 is TGTGCCAGCAGCCCACAAGGGGGAAGTTCGGCCTACGAGCAGTACTTC. It encodes CASSPQGGSSAYEQYF.

The chain is built from TRBV7-9 and TRBJ1-4; D gene unclear. The V and J ends lost 8 bases and 0 bases respectively, with 7 bases between them. There are 13 residues in the CDR3. Germline V gene lookup returns CDR1 SEHNR and CDR2 FQNEAQ (reference sequence). CDR3 in DNA: TGTGCCAGCCGTAGTACAACTAATGAAAAACTGTTTTTT. Translated: CASRSTTNEKLFF. The whole variable domain, remainder taken from reference TRBV7-9 and TRBJ1-4, is DTGVSQNPRHKITKRGQNVTFRCDPISEHNRLYWYRQTLGQGPEFLTYFQNEAQLEKSRLLSDRFSAERPKGSFSTLEIQRTEQGDSAMYLCASRSTTNEKLFFGSGTQLSVL.

The DNA for the CDR3 is TGTGCCAGCAGCTTAGGCCGAACGGACACGCTACCTAATAGCAATCAGCCCCAGCATTTT. It is translated as CASSLGRTDTLPNSNQPQHF. This chain links TRBV13 with TRBJ1-5; possible D gene TRBD1, 5 bases. This CDR3 has 20 residues. V shed 0 bases and J shed 0 bases, with 21 bases lying between them. The germline V gene encodes CDR1 PRHDT and CDR2 FYEKMQ (reference sequence).

This clone showed up just a few times. The V and J genes are TRBV4-1 and TRBJ2-1, with a weak D call TRBD1 (5 bases). The CDR3 length is 13 residues. V lost 3 bases to trimming and J lost 10 bases, with 13 bases between them. Germline lookup yields CDR1 MGHRA and CDR2 YSYEKL. The CDR3 DNA follows: TGCGCCAGCAGCCAGGCAGAAGGGGAAGAGCAGTTCTTC. This gives the protein CASSQAEGEEQFF.

The V gene is TRBV29-1, the J gene TRBJ1-6; TRBD1 matches 8 bases. The CDR3 runs 15 residues. Germline CDR1 reads SQVTM; CDR2 reads ANQGSEA. V shed 5 bases and J 9 bases; nucleotides not matched to a gene: 12. CDR3 nucleotide sequence: TGCAGCGTTCAACTAGCAGGGGGCTCAAGTTCACCCCTCCACTTT. Protein: CSVQLAGGSSSPLHF.

The V and J genes are TRBV19 and TRBJ1-1, with D possibly TRBD1 on 5 matching bases. The CDR3 is made up of 16 amino acids. CDR1 is LNHDA and CDR2 is SQIVND in the germline V gene (reference sequence). V was pared by 7 bases and J by 5 bases, with 23 bases between. The CDR3 here is CASTRGAGGGRTEAFF. The CDR3 DNA sequence: TGTGCCAGTACCAGAGGGGCCGGCGGGGGGAGGACTGAAGCTTTCTTT. Full variable domain (remainder filled in from reference TRBV19 and TRBJ1-1): DGGITQSPKYLFRKEGQNVTLSCEQNLNHDAMYWYRQDPGQGLRLIYYSQIVNDFQKGDIAEGYSVSREKKESFPLTVTSAQKNPTAFYLCASTRGAGGGRTEAFFGQGTRLTVV.

This chain joins TRBV24-1 and TRBJ2-4; D is uncertain. The CDR3 length is 14 residues. Between the trimmed V and J ends, which lost 0 bases and 8 bases, there was a span of 10 bases. CDR1 is KGHDR and CDR2 is SFDVKD in the germline V gene. This CDR3 reads CATSDLETPDIQYF. CDR3 nucleotide sequence: TGTGCCACCAGTGATTTGGAGACTCCGGACATTCAGTACTTC.

This clone was found a few times. This sequence joins TRBV7-7 and TRBJ2-7, with D possibly matching TRBD1 (6 bases). Per germline, CDR1 SSHAT and CDR2 FNYEAQ (reference sequence). Trimming left V 3 bases short and J 4 bases short, with 19 bases between. This CDR3 spans 16 amino acids. The CDR3 DNA follows: TGTGCCAGCAGCTTCCAAGGACAGTTAATTGGTTACGAGCAGTACTTC. This translates into CASSFQGQLIGYEQYF.

V is TRBV7-3 and J is TRBJ2-3; the match to TRBD2 covers 8 bases. In germline, CDR1 is SGHTA, CDR2 FQGTGA. The CDR3 covers 15 residues. Germline trimming cut 2 bases from V and 0 bases from J; bases unmatched to any gene: 1. CDR3: CASSLGGRSTDTQYF. The DNA for the CDR3 is TGTGCCAGCAGCTTAGGCGGGAGGAGCACAGATACGCAGTATTTT.

The V call is TRBV28, the J call TRBJ1-5; TRBD1 matches at 10 bases. V lost 6 bases to trimming and J lost 9 bases; unmatched junction nucleotides: 11. CDR1 and CDR2 from the germline V gene are MDHEN and SYDVKM. The CDR3 is made up of 15 amino acids. The CDR3 sequence: CASRPLDRGDWPQHF. Here the CDR3 DNA reads TGTGCCAGCAGACCCCTGGACAGGGGGGATTGGCCCCAGCATTTT. Together with reference TRBV28 and TRBJ1-5, the CDR3 gives the full variable domain: DVKVTQSSRYLVKRTGEKVFLECVQDMDHENMFWYRQDPGLGLRLIYFSYDVKMKEKGDIPEGYSVSREKKERFSLILESASTNQTSMYLCASRPLDRGDWPQHFGDGTRLSIL.

The V and J genes are TRBV29-1 and TRBJ1-1; weak D call: TRBD1 (5 bases). The CDR3 length is 14 residues. Trimming left V 5 bases short and J 1 base short, with 14 bases between. Germline V lookup: CDR1 SQVTM, CDR2 ANQGSEA. DNA of the CDR3: TGCAGCGTTTCCCGGTCGGGGGAGAACACTGAAGCTTTCTTT. Translation gives CSVSRSGENTEAFF.

CDR3 nucleotides: TGTGCCTGGAGCGCTCAGGGGGTTAGCGAGCAGTACTTC. Protein product: CAWSAQGVSEQYF. The V and J genes are TRBV30 and TRBJ2-7; 7 bases align to TRBD1. V dropped 3 bases and J dropped 6; count of bases not matched to a gene: 8. This CDR3 has 13 amino acids. Germline assignment: CDR1 GTSNPN and CDR2 SVGIG (reference sequence).

The chain has TRBV4-1 and TRBJ1-3; D unclear. The CDR3 spans 17 residues. The V gene lost 1 base and the J gene lost 4 bases, with 17 bases spanning the gap. The germline CDR1 and CDR2 sequences are MGHRA and YSYEKL. The CDR3 here is CASSQAPPEVLGNTIYF. Written as DNA, the CDR3 is TGCGCCAGCAGCCAAGCTCCCCCGGAGGTATTGGGAAACACCATATATTTT.

The chain uses TRBV21-1 and TRBJ2-7; TRBD1 is the table's D call and was not checked against the DNA. TRBV21-1 is recorded as a pseudogene. The CDR3 has 15 amino acids. CDR3 sequence: CASSKARQGSYEQYF. The CDR3 DNA reads as TGTGCCAGCAGCAAAGCGAGACAGGGGTCCTACGAGCAGTACTTC.

This clone turned up a few times. The gene calls are TRBV6-1 and TRBJ2-7; 8 bases are shared with TRBD2. The CDR3 spans 15 residues. Germline V gene sequence: CDR1 MNHNS, CDR2 SASEGT. The J segment lost 5 bases and the V segment lost 2 bases, leaving 8 bases of the junction unmatched. The CDR3: CASSEPSGGYDEQYF. CDR3 bases: TGTGCCAGCAGTGAACCCAGCGGGGGCTACGACGAGCAGTACTTC.